This T cell receptor (beta chain) came from a study of cytomegalovirus exposure and HLA in healthy donors (dated by TCRdb to 2016 to 2017). Concerning the study at large: According to an earlier analysis of 587 of the donors, 150 million to 200 million T cells yielded 95 million to 140 million unique TCR beta sequences and 250 to 350 Gb of sequence data. Roughly 300 gigabases of sequencing data and around 88 million unique TCR sequences made up an early release that covered nearly 650 HLA-typed donors. Of the roughly 400 genotyped donors, about 80% fell in the genetic ancestry cluster associated with self-reported Caucasian donors. The study was designed to test whether signatures of past pathogen exposure could be identified by cataloging public T cell receptors. The study used immunosequencing to profile the T cell repertoires of approximately 650 subjects and linked those repertoires to cytomegalovirus serostatus. Along with the roughly 670-subject first cohort, a separate validation cohort of over a hundred different subjects was used. To predict cytomegalovirus infection status, the study combined high-throughput TCR immunosequencing, statistical association of individual TCRs with disease status, and machine learning. A later analysis re-examined previously published TCR beta repertoires from more than 650 donors and added high-resolution HLA genotyping to investigate patterns of TCR occurrence. The later analysis used no new phenotypic data to find candidate immune exposures, relying instead on TCR beta sequences and their occurrence across donors. In an earlier analysis of 587 of the donors, high-throughput TCR beta sequencing was used to judge whether each TCR beta V gene segment behaved as functional or pseudogenic. Donor age, sex, ethnicity and CMV serostatus were collected together with the repertoire data. A later genetic analysis used genome-wide SNP genotypes for about three fifths of the roughly 700 donors, treating that subset as a discovery cohort. All discovery cohort repertoires had been generated using a single sequencing platform. Both class I and class II loci were covered by HLA typing, at four-digit resolution. The number of typed donors differed by locus: about 629-640 for A, B, C, DRB1 and DQB1; approximately 520 for DQA1; over 600 for DPA1; and about 470 for DPB1. About five DR-DQ haplotypes were handled as single units for association and clustering, since linkage in the cohort was strong. Among around 400 genotyped donors of the cohort, an average of about 220,000 unique TCR beta nucleotide sequences was sequenced per donor, of which 15% to 20% were non-productive.

As to this clone: Its target antigen remains unknown. Per-nucleotide qualities are absent, and no much larger clonotype sits a single base away.

The full study reports these points: In a later analysis, HLA-associated TCR beta chains showed more clonal expansion and lower generation probabilities than non-associated chains that were equally common. A later genetic analysis associated a missense DCLRE1C variant with V-gene and J-gene trimming of TCR beta chains, and an independent cohort replicated the association. Most CMV-associated TCR beta chains appeared to be HLA-restricted in a later analysis, and the HLA associations seemed to be driven largely by CMV exposure. Because counts were too low, fewer than 20 rarely observed V segments, including chromosome 9 orphons, were excluded from the earlier analysis of several hundred of the donors. A later genetic analysis reported fewer N-insertions in productive TCRs among donors in an Asian-associated ancestry cluster than the approximately 700-donor mean. In an earlier analysis of approximately 600 of the donors, most TCR beta V segments were observed in productive rearrangements about 90% or about 30% of the time, broadly matching IMGT annotations. A group of highly shared sequence variants was considered likely to be a technical artifact of the sequencing pipeline. Linkage disequilibrium might explain the correlated functional status among segregating V segments, but an unknown experimental factor could not be ruled out. Because HLA typing was missing for some donors at each locus, association tests included only the typed subset. The presence/absence analyses assumed that sequencing depth was roughly uniform across donors, and that assumption may not be true. Some IMGT-functional V segments, including TRBV6-2 and TRBV6-3, could not be distinguished by the 87-base-pair reads and were therefore excluded. Most TCR sequences were seen in very few donors, while some public TCRs were found in many individuals. Strong co-occurrence of HLA alleles, especially DR and DQ, made assigning TCR associations to individual alleles difficult. In vitro tests confirmed that three of the cytomegalovirus-associated TCR beta chains recognize cytomegalovirus antigens. Specific HLA alleles were associated with 16,951 TCR beta sequences at a false discovery rate of 0.05 in a later analysis. Several of the top co-occurrence clusters appeared to be linked to parvovirus B19, influenza, CMV and Epstein-Barr virus, according to a later analysis. According to a later analysis, TCR association rates differed among HLA loci, with DRB1 alleles showing the most associated TCRs and HLA-C alleles showing the fewest. In the study, 164 TCR beta chains were listed as associated with cytomegalovirus. In this cohort, only TCR beta chains were sequenced, and detectable features were limited by the absence of alpha or paired-chain data. Cytomegalovirus status was reported to be diagnosed by the classifier with high specificity and sensitivity in both the original and validation cohorts. A further reported finding was that TCR beta sequences accurately predicted the HLA-A and HLA-B alleles for most subjects in the first cohort. The authors suggested that the approach could potentially be extended to other disease states and immunological phenotypes. For the cohort, immune exposure information was limited to CMV serostatus.

Receptors were amplified or captured by the immunoSEQ multiplex PCR assay. For the multiplex PCR, a mixture combining 60 forward primers for TCR Vbeta segments and 13 reverse primers for TCR Jbeta segments was used. Amplification of the CDR3 region of rearranged TCR beta genes was performed with a multiplex PCR assay on genomic DNA. The amplified TCR beta libraries were sequenced on the Illumina HiSeq System as 87-base-pair reads. Regarding the original processing steps: A later analysis counted about 80 million unique TCR beta chains across the 650 to 800 repertoires, and some 12 million of these chains were shared by at least two donors. A nearest-neighbor algorithm error-corrected the raw reads and collapsed the reads into unique sequences, merging closely related sequences to remove PCR and sequencing errors. CDR3 sequences were aligned to IMGT reference sequences to assign V, D and J gene segments. For a sequence to be retained, a match of at least six nucleotides to both a V gene segment and a J gene segment was required. Rearrangements were called productive when the CDR3 lacked stop codons and stayed in frame with V and J; all others were non-productive. CDR3 was defined by IMGT convention, running from the second conserved V-encoded cysteine to the conserved J-encoded phenylalanine. In an earlier analysis of roughly 610 of the donors, sequences lacking an unambiguous match to a single V gene segment were excluded. In an earlier analysis of several hundred of the donors, V segments were called functional above 56.7% productive rearrangements and were called segregating when the between-donor standard deviation exceeded 5%. A statistical classification framework was developed to diagnose cytomegalovirus status using the catalog of TCR beta chain sequences. V and J gene assignment, in a later analysis, came from comparing TCR nucleotide sequences with IMGT/GENE-DB human TR gene sequences. Using the TCRdist pipeline, a later analysis assigned CDR3 sequences along with most-parsimonious VDJ recombination scenarios. In a later analysis, each TCR beta chain was defined by its CDR3 amino acid sequence together with its V-gene family, and reads lacking a unique V-gene family were excluded. A later analysis removed nearly 600 highly shared, low-generation-probability nucleotide sequences to deal with suspected cross-contamination and a sequencing artifact. A later analysis calculated a clonal expansion index for each public chain from normalized within-repertoire ranks of inferred template counts. Generation probabilities in a later analysis came from a VDJ recombination model fitted to out-of-frame rearrangements, and those results were checked against IGoR. In a later analysis, hypergeometric tests were used to score TCR-TCR, TCR-HLA and TCR-CMV co-occurrence, with a repertoire-size bias correction applied to TCR pairs. To estimate false discovery rates, a later analysis permuted the HLA or CMV assignments 20 times. In a later analysis, co-occurring TCRs were grouped using DBSCAN, and TCRdist sequence similarity was added for clustering within HLA-allele-positive subsets. Co-occurrence clustering excluded repertoires with fewer than 30,000 or more than 120,000 public chains, plus five with anomalous nucleotide sharing. TCRdb's version of the immuneACCESS table is confined to in-frame rearrangements and falls short of the full clone set. An unresolved V gene accounts for under half of the shortfall where checked; the remainder is of unknown origin. V and J calls plus clone size are reproduced from that table; the DNA served to infer D and trimming. For this sample there are about 140,000 clones; about 82% appear just once. The ten largest clones capture under 5.5% of the sample.

The cohort consisted of some 730 healthy bone marrow donors. All cohort members were sampled while nominally healthy, although unrecorded immune exposures were likely present. Of the 700 or so cohort members, around 290 had a positive CMV serostatus and 350 to 450 had a negative one, while no CMV serostatus was recorded for the donor. Each donor provided a peripheral blood sample, and peripheral blood mononuclear cells were used for TCR beta sequencing. The Qiagen DNeasy Blood Extraction Kit was used to extract genomic DNA from the blood cell samples. The V end loses 4 bases and the J end loses 6 bases, and a stretch of 13 bases separates them. CDR1 and CDR2, per the germline V gene (reference sequence), are LNHNV and YYDKDF. The CDR3 holds 14 amino acids from the cysteine to the phenylalanine. The DNA shown is the 42-base CDR3, in frame from base 1.

This clonotype was obtained from a man aged 25-45 years in good health. Sequenced: PBMCs. The chain was built from TRBV15 and TRBJ2-1; the D gene is possibly TRBD2, with 6 bases matching. CDR3 reads: CATSIGGASNEQFF. The DNA is as follows: TGTGCCACCAGCATAGGAGGGGCCAGCAATGAGCAGTTCTTC. The full variable domain, completed from the reference TRBV15 and TRBJ2-1 proteins outside the CDR3, reads DAMVIQNPRYQVTQFGKPVTLSCSQTLNHNVMYWYQQKSSQAPKLLFHYYDKDFNNEADTPDNFQSRRPNTSFCFLDIRSPGLGDTAMYLCATSIGGASNEQFFGPGTRLTVL.